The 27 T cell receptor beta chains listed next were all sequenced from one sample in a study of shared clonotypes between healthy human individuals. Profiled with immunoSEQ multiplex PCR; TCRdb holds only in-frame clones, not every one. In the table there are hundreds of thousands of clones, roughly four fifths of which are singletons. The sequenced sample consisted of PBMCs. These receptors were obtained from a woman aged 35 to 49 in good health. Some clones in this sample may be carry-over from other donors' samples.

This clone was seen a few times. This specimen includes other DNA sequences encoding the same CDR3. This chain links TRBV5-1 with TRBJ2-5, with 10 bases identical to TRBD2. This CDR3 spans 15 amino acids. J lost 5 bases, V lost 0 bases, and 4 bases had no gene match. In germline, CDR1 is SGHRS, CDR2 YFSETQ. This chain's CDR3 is CASSLGLAGGETQYF. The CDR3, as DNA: TGCGCCAGCAGCTTGGGACTAGCGGGCGGGGAGACCCAGTACTTC.

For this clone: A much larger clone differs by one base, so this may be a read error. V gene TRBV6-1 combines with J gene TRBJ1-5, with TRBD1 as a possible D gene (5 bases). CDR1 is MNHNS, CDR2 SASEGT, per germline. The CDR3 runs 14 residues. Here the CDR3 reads CACSSVGPNQPQHF. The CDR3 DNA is TGTGCCTGCAGTTCAGTGGGGCCCAATCAGCCCCAGCATTTT.

The CDR3 here is CAIKATQTNYGYTF. The CDR3 DNA reads as TGTGCCATCAAGGCCACCCAGACCAACTATGGCTACACCTTC. The J gene is TRBJ1-2, the V gene TRBV10-3; D is uncertain. The CDR3 consists of 14 residues. CDR1 and CDR2 (germline): ENHRY, SYGVKD. With 7 bases removed from V and 2 bases from J, the gap between germline ends came to 14 bases.

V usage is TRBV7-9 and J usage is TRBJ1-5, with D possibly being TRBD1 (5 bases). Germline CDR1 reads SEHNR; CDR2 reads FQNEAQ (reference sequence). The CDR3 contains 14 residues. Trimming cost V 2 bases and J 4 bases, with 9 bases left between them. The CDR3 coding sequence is TGTGCCAGCAGCTTACAACAGGAGAATCAGCCCCAGCATTTT. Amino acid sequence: CASSLQQENQPQHF.

The CDR3 spells CASSPTTGDYEQYF. CDR3 sequence (DNA): TGTGCCAGCTCACCTACTACAGGGGACTACGAGCAGTACTTC. The gene calls are TRBV18 and TRBJ2-7; 7 bases agree with TRBD1. After removal of 3 bases from V and 3 bases from J, the junction contained 5 bases not matched to a gene. The CDR3 length is 14 residues. The germline V gene has CDR1 KGHSH and CDR2 LQKENI.

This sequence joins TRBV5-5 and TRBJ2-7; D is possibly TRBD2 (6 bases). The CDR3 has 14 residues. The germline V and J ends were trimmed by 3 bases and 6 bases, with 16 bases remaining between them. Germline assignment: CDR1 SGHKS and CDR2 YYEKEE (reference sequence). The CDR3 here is CASSSFPLGGEQYF. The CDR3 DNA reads TGTGCCAGCAGCTCCTTCCCCCTGGGGGGCGAGCAGTACTTC. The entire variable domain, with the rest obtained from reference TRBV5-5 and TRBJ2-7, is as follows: DAGVTQSPTHLIKTRGQQVTLRCSPISGHKSVSWYQQVLGQGPQFIFQYYEKEERGRGNFPDRFSARQFPNYSSELNVNALLLGDSALYLCASSSFPLGGEQYFGPGTRLTVT.

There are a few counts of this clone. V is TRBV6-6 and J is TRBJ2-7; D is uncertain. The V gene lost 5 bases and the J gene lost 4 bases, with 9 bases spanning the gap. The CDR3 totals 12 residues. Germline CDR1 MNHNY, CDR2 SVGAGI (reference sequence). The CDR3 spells CASSPNQYEQYF. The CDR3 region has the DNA TGTGCCAGCAGTCCCAACCAATACGAGCAGTACTTC.

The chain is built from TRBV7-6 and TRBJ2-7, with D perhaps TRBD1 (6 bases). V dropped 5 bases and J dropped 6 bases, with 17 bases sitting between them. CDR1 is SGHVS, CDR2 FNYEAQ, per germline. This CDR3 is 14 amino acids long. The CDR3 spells CASSPRTEGTEQYF. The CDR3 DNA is TGTGCCAGCAGCCCGCGGACAGAGGGTACCGAGCAGTACTTC.

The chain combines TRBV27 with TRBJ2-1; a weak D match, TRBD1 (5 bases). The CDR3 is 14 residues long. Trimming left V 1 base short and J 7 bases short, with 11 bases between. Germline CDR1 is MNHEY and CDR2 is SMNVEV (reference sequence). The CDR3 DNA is TGTGCCAGCAGTTTATGGCTAGGGGCGAATGAGCAGTTCTTC. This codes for CASSLWLGANEQFF.

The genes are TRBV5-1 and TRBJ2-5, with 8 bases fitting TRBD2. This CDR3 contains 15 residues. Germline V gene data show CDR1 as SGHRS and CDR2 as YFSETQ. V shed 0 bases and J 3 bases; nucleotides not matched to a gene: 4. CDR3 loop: CASSLVGTREETQYF. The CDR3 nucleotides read TGCGCCAGCAGCTTGGTGGGGACTAGGGAAGAGACCCAGTACTTC.

In nucleotides, the CDR3 is TGTGCCAGCAGCCGAGAGGGGCCCCCCTACGAGCAGTACTTC. Translating gives CASSREGPPYEQYF. The chain has TRBV6-5 and TRBJ2-7; D may correspond to TRBD1 or TRBD2 (5 bases each). With 6 bases removed from V and 2 bases from J, the gap between germline ends came to 14 bases. The V gene's germline CDR1 is MNHEY and CDR2 SVGAGI. The CDR3 length is 14 residues.

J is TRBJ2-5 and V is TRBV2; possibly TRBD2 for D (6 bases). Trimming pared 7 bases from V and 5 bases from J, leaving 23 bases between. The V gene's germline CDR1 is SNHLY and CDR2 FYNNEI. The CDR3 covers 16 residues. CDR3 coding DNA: TGTGCCAGCACTCCGCGGAGTCAAGCGGGTCGGGAGACCCAGTACTTC. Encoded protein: CASTPRSQAGRETQYF.

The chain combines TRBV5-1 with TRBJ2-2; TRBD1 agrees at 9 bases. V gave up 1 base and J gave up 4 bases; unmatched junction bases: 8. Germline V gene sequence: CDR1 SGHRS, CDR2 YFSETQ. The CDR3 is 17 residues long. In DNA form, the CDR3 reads TGCGCCAGCAGCTTGAGAACCGGGACAGGGAGCACCGGGGAGCTGTTTTTT. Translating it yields CASSLRTGTGSTGELFF.

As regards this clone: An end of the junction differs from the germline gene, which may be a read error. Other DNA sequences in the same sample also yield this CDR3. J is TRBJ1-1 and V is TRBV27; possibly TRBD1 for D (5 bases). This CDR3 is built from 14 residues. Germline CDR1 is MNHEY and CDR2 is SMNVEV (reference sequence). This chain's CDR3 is CASSFDRTNTEAFF. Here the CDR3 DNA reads TGTGCCAGCAGCTTCGACAGAACTAACACCGAAGCTTTCTTT.

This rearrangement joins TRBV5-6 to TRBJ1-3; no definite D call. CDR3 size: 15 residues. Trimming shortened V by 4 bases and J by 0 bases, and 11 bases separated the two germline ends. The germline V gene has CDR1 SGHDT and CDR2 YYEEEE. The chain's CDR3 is CASSNTESSGNTIYF. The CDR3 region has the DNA TGTGCCAGCAGCAATACAGAGAGCTCTGGAAACACCATATATTTT.

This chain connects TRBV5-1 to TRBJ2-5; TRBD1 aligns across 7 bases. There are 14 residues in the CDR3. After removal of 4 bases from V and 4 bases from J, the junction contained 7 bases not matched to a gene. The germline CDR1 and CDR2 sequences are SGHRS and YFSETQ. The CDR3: CASSNIGGSETQYF. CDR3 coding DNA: TGCGCCAGCAGCAATATAGGGGGCTCAGAGACCCAGTACTTC.

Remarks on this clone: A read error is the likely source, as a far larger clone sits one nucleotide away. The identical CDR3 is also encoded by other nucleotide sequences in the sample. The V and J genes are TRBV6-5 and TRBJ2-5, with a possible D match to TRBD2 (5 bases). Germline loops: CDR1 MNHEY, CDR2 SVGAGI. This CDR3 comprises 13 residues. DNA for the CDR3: TGTGCAAGCAGTCCTCCGGGACAAGAGACCCAGTACTTC. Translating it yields CASSPPGQETQYF.

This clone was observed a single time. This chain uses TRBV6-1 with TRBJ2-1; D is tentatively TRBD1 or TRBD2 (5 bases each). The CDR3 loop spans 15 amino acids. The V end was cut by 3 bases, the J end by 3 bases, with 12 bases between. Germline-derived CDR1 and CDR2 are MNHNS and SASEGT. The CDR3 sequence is CASSDSPGSYNEQFF. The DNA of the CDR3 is TGTGCCAGCAGTGATTCGCCAGGGAGCTACAATGAGCAGTTCTTC.

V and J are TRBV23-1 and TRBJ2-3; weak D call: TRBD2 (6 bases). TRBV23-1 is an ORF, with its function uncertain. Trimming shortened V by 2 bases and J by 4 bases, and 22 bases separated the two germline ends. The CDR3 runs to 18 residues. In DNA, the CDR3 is TGCGCCAGCAGTCAAAAGGGCGAACGGGAGAGGTTTGCAGATACGCAGTATTTT. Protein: CASSQKGERERFADTQYF.

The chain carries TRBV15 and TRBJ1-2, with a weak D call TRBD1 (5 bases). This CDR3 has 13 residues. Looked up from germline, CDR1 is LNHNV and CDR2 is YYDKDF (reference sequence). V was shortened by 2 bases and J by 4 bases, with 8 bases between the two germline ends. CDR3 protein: CATSRPDSYGYTF. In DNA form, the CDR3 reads TGTGCCACCAGCAGACCCGACAGCTATGGCTACACCTTC.

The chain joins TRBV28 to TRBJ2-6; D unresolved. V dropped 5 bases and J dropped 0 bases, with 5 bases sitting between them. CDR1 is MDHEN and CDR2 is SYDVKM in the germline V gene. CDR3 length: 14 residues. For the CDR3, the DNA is TGTGCCAGCAGTCGTTCCTCTGGGGCCAACGTCCTGACTTTC. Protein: CASSRSSGANVLTF.

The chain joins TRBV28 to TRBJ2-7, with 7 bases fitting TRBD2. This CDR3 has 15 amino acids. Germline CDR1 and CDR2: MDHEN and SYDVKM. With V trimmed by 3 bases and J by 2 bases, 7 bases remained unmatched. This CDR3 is CASSLGGDFPYEQYF. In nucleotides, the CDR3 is TGTGCCAGCAGTTTGGGAGGGGACTTCCCCTACGAGCAGTACTTC.

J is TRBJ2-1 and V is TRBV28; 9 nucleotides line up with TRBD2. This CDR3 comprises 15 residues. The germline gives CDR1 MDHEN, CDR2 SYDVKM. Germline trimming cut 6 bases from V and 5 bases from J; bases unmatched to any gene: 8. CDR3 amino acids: CASSPEVAGDNEQFF. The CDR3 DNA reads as TGTGCCAGCAGCCCAGAGGTAGCGGGAGACAATGAGCAGTTCTTC.

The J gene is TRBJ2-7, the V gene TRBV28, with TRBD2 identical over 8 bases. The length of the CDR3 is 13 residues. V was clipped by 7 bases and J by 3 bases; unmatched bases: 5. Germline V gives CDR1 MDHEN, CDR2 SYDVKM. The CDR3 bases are TGTGCCAGCAAGACTAGCGTTGACTACGAGCAGTACTTC. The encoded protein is CASKTSVDYEQYF. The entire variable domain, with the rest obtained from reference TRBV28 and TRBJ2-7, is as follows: DVKVTQSSRYLVKRTGEKVFLECVQDMDHENMFWYRQDPGLGLRLIYFSYDVKMKEKGDIPEGYSVSREKKERFSLILESASTNQTSMYLCASKTSVDYEQYFGPGTRLTVT.

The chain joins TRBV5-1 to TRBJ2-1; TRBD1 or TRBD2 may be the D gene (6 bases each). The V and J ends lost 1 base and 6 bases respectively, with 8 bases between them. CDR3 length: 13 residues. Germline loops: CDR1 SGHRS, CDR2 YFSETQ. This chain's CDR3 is CASSLWGANEQFF. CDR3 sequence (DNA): TGCGCCAGCAGCTTGTGGGGGGCCAATGAGCAGTTCTTC. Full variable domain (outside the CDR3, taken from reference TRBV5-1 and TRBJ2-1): KAGVTQTPRYLIKTRGQQVTLSCSPISGHRSVSWYQQTPGQGLQFLFEYFSETQRNKGNFPGRFSGRQFSNSRSEMNVSTLELGDSALYLCASSLWGANEQFFGPGTRLTVL.

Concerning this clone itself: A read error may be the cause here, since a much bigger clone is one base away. CDR3 loop: CATSEGRGNQPQHF. The CDR3 coding sequence is TGTGCCACCAGCGAGGGGCGGGGTAATCAGCCCCAGCATTTT. This chain links TRBV15 with TRBJ1-5, with D possibly matching TRBD1 (5 bases). CDR1 is LNHNV and CDR2 is YYDKDF in the germline V gene (reference sequence). Trimming cost V 5 bases and J 4 bases, with 12 bases left between them. The CDR3 spans 14 residues.

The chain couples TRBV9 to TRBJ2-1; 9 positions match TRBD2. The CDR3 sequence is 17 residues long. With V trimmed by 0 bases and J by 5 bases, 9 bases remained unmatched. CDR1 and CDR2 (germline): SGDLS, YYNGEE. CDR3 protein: CASSVVGLALADNEQFF. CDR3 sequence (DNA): TGTGCCAGCAGCGTAGTGGGACTAGCTTTGGCTGACAATGAGCAGTTCTTC.